Here is one T cell receptor (beta chain) with its context. Its specificity is unknown. Both 60 Vbeta primers and 13 Jbeta primers went into the PCR. Original methodology: Later reanalysis found 75 million to 100 million unique TCR beta chains, roughly 10 million of them shared. The assay was immunoSEQ multiplex PCR, and TCRdb's table has in-frame clones only and misses some. V and J calls and clone size are those listed in that table; D and trimming were worked out from the DNA. The data show some 120,000 clones, approximately 9.4% seen once. These data originate in a study of cytomegalovirus exposure and HLA in healthy donors. Trimming took off 1 base at V and 5 bases at J, with 11 bases between the two ends. In germline, CDR1 is SGHVS, CDR2 FQNEAQ. The CDR3 is 14 residues long. Study-level findings and limits: High specificity and sensitivity for cytomegalovirus status were reported for the classifier. It was in a later analysis that TCR association rates were seen to vary by HLA locus, highest for DRB1 and lowest for HLA-C.

The V gene is TRBV7-8, the J gene TRBJ2-5, with D uncertain. This receptor was taken from a man younger than 45 in good health and CMV-seronegative. Source material: PBMCs. The CDR3 DNA is TGTGCCAGCAGCTTAGTTCCAGGCAAGGAGACCCAGTACTTC. Translated: CASSLVPGKETQYF.